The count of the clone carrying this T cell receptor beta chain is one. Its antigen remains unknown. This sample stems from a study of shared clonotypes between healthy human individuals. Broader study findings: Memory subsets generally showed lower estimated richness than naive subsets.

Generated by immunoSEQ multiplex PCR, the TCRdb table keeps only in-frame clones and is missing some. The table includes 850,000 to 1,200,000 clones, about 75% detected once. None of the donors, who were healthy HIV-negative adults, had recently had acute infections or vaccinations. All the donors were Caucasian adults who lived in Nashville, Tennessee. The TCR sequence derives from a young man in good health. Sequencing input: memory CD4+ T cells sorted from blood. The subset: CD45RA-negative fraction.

This CDR3 is CAIETGPYGYTF. The CDR3 DNA sequence: TGTGCCATTGAGACAGGGCCTTATGGCTACACCTTC. V usage is TRBV19 and J usage is TRBJ1-2; TRBD1 matches at 7 bases. Germline CDR1 LNHDA, CDR2 SQIVND (reference sequence). Trimming removed 10 bases from V and 5 bases from J; junction bases left unmatched: 7. The length of the CDR3 is 12 residues. Full variable domain (rest looked up from reference TRBV19 and TRBJ1-2): DGGITQSPKYLFRKEGQNVTLSCEQNLNHDAMYWYRQDPGQGLRLIYYSQIVNDFQKGDIAEGYSVSREKKESFPLTVTSAQKNPTAFYLCAIETGPYGYTFGSGTRLTVV.